This T cell receptor (beta chain) appears in the sequencing data of a study of blood T cell repertoires in COVID-19. The method was immunoSEQ multiplex PCR; TCRdb's version includes in-frame clones alone and lacks a portion of them. The sample includes 350,000 to 450,000 clones, roughly four fifths seen only once; the top ten take approximately 5.4%. Donors were grouped by their self-reported clinical history. Cohort 3 recovered donors had two negative PCRs, clearance, or symptom resolution. Germline CDR1 reads DFQATT; CDR2 reads SNEGSKA (reference sequence). After removal of 3 bases from V and 8 bases from J, the junction contained 12 bases not matched to a gene. This CDR3 is 14 amino acids long. The count of this clone is one.

The receptor's source is a woman aged 45-60 years who had recovered from COVID-19. This rearrangement joins TRBV20-1 to TRBJ1-2; TRBD1 agrees at 7 bases. Sample: PBMCs or T cells enriched from blood (not recorded which). The CDR3 region is CSASRPGGDVGYTF. CDR3 coding DNA: TGCAGTGCTAGTAGACCAGGGGGTGATGTGGGCTACACCTTC.